This record looks at one TCR beta chain sequence and its context. Its antigen remains unidentified. The sample is drawn from a study of T cell clones after liver transplantation. Study details: TCRbeta sequencing after a pre-transplant mixed lymphocyte reaction identified graft-donor-reactive clones, later tracked in post-transplant blood. Samples came pre-transplant, pre-randomization before withdrawal, and post-randomization after withdrawal ended.

Germline values: CDR1 LGHNT, CDR2 FRNRAP. CDR3 length: 20 amino acids. Trimming shortened V by 3 bases and J by 0 bases, and 23 bases separated the two germline ends. Study-wide points: A larger donor-reactive than third-party decline suggested partial antigen-specific deletion.

The table came from immunoSEQ multiplex PCR; TCRdb's copy has only in-frame clones and leaves some out. This sample has 20,000 to 30,000 clones, with 55% to 70% found just once. The chain couples TRBV12-5 to TRBJ1-4, with D perhaps TRBD1 (6 bases). The origin of this receptor is a human donor who received a liver transplant. The specimen was CD4+ T cells from blood, collected before liver transplant. CDR3 DNA sequence: TGTGCTAGTGGTTTCCGACAGGAGACTTATTCTCTTACAACTAATGAAAAACTGTTTTTT. It is translated as CASGFRQETYSLTTNEKLFF.